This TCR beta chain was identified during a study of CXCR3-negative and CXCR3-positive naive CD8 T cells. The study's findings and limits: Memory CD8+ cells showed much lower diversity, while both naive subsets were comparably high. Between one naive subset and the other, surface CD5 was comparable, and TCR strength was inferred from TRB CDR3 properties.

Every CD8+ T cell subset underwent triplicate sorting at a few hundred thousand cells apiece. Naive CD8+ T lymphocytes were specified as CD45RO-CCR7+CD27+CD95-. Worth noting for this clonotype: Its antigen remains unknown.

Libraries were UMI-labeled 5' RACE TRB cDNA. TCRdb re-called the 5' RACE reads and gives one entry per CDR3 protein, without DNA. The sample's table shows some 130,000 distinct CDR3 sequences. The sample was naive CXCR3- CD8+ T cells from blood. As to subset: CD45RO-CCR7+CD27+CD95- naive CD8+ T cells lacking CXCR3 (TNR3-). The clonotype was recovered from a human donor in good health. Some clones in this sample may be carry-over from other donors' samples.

CDR3 residues: CASSQERGASSSYNEQFF. The V gene is TRBV4-1, the J gene TRBJ2-1; there is no DNA to check the TCRdb D call of TRBD1. The CDR3 totals 18 residues. Germline V CDR1 and CDR2: MGHRA, YSYEKL.